Reported below is one T cell receptor (beta chain). CDR1 and CDR2 from the germline V gene are DFQATT and SNEGSKA (reference sequence). This CDR3 region has 13 residues. V shed 7 bases, J shed 3 bases, and the junction held 8 bases outside the gene matches. This specimen comes from a study of T-cell memory formation after mild COVID-19. On the study more broadly: Clusters of TCRs were largely donor specific.

Constant-segment-primed 5'RACE gave TCR alpha and TCR beta cDNA libraries with sample barcodes and UMIs. TCRdb analysed the 5' RACE reads with MiXCR anew, one entry per CDR3 protein. The sample records 300,000 to 400,000 distinct CDR3 sequences, roughly 13% being singletons. This TCR was sampled from a man between 18 and 29 years old who had mild COVID-19 (a few samples of this study predate the infection). Cell type and time point are not known. The chain links TRBV20-1 to TRBJ1-2; 7 bases match TRBD1. Material for sequencing was PBMCs or a T cell subset sorted from them (not recorded which). CDR3: CSGSRGLDYGYTF. The CDR3 region has the DNA TGCAGTGGATCGAGGGGGCTAGACTATGGCTACACCTTC.